This T cell receptor (beta chain) came from a study of post-analysis software for immune sequencing data. In regard to this clonotype: The antigen is not known.

Findings and caveats of the study: Included in a set of a few TRBV segments more frequent in patients than controls were TRBV5-6, TRBV5-1 and TRBV20-1.

The CDR3 spans 16 residues. Germline V lookup: CDR1 MNHEY, CDR2 SVGEGT. With V trimmed by 6 bases and J by 4 bases, 12 bases remained unmatched. Carried by the TCR beta cDNA libraries were unique molecular identifiers. TCRdb re-derived calls from the PCR reads in MiXCR, one entry per CDR3 protein. The table lists 700,000 to 800,000 distinct CDR3 sequences, 25% to 30% of them singletons, with under 0.7% in the top ten. V is TRBV6-2 or TRBV6-3 and J is TRBJ2-1, with 7 bases aligning to TRBD1. This TCR was sampled from a girl under 18 with multiple sclerosis. Sample: blood. CDR3 nucleotides: TGTGCCAGCAGAAATCCACAGGGGACAGAGTACAATGAGCAGTTCTTC. This codes for CASRNPQGTEYNEQFF.